The 25 T cell receptor beta chains reported below all come from one sample, sequenced in a study of blood T cell repertoires in COVID-19. Assay: immunoSEQ multiplex PCR; the TCRdb copy retains only in-frame clones and omits some. The top ten clones hold roughly 5.6% of a sample with a few hundred thousand clones, 70% to 90% of them seen once. Sequenced material: peripheral blood. The receptors come from an older woman with COVID-19, enrolled during active disease.

This chain connects TRBV3-1 (or the pseudogene TRBV3-2) to TRBJ2-3; TRBD2 aligns across 11 bases. Germline CDR1 reads LGHDT; CDR2 reads YNNKEL (reference sequence). Germline trimming cut 1 base from V and 4 bases from J; bases unmatched to any gene: 10. The CDR3 is 18 residues long. The CDR3, as DNA: TGTGCCAGCAGCCAAGTAGCGGGAGGGCTTAATGGCGCAGATACGCAGTATTTT. Protein: CASSQVAGGLNGADTQYF.

The chain joins TRBV19 to TRBJ1-2, with D hard to call. This CDR3 is 14 amino acids long. V gave up 1 base and J gave up 4 bases, with 10 bases separating them. The germline V gene has CDR1 LNHDA and CDR2 SQIVND (reference sequence). CDR3 nucleotide sequence: TGTGCCAGTAGTATAGGCAGCAGGCTCTATGGCTACACCTTC. This gives the protein CASSIGSRLYGYTF.

The V gene is TRBV6-2 or TRBV6-3, the J gene TRBJ2-7, with D unclear. The germline V and J ends were trimmed by 5 bases and 3 bases, with 5 bases remaining between them. The germline V gene has CDR1 MNHEY and CDR2 SVGEGT. This CDR3 region has 11 residues. The CDR3 here is CASSPYYEQYF. In DNA, the CDR3 is TGTGCCAGCAGTCCCTACTACGAGCAGTACTTC.

The chain recombines TRBV10-1 with TRBJ1-1; 8 nucleotides agree with TRBD1. Losses at the gene ends were 4 bases for V and 1 base for J; bases not matched to a gene: 5. Germline CDR1 is WNHNN and CDR2 is SYGVQD (reference sequence). The CDR3 length is 15 residues. The DNA for the CDR3 is TGCGCCAGCAGTGTGACAGGGGACACGAACACTGAAGCTTTCTTT. This codes for CASSVTGDTNTEAFF.

V gene TRBV7-2 combines with J gene TRBJ1-5; the D gene is possibly TRBD1 (5 bases). V was trimmed by 2 bases and J by 1 base, leaving 9 bases between them. CDR1 and CDR2 (germline): SGHTA, FQGNSA. This CDR3 has 15 residues. This chain's CDR3 is CASSLLGGSNQPQHF. DNA for the CDR3: TGTGCCAGCAGCTTATTGGGGGGGAGCAATCAGCCCCAGCATTTT.

The V and J genes are TRBV5-4 and TRBJ1-5; 7 nucleotides agree with TRBD1. J was trimmed by 2 bases and V by 4 bases; bases with no gene match: 6. Per the germline V gene, CDR1 is SGHNT and CDR2 is YYREEE (reference sequence). There are 15 residues in the CDR3. The CDR3 protein is CASSEQGTRNQPQHF. Here the CDR3 DNA reads TGTGCCAGCAGCGAACAGGGGACGCGCAATCAGCCCCAGCATTTT.

The V gene is TRBV6-2 or TRBV6-3, the J gene TRBJ2-3; maybe TRBD1 (5 bases). CDR1 is MNHEY, CDR2 SVGEGT, per germline. V lost 0 bases, J lost 4 bases, and 11 bases lay in between. The CDR3 runs to 15 residues. In DNA, the CDR3 is TGTGCCAGCAGTTACTCGGCAGGGTTCGCAGATACGCAGTATTTT. It is translated as CASSYSAGFADTQYF.

This chain connects TRBV19 to TRBJ1-1, with a weak D call TRBD1 (5 bases). This CDR3 is 14 amino acids long. The germline V and J ends were trimmed by 4 bases and 5 bases, with 14 bases remaining between them. CDR1 is LNHDA, CDR2 SQIVND, per germline (reference sequence). The CDR3 region is CASSRKGEGTEAFF. CDR3 in DNA: TGTGCCAGTAGTAGGAAAGGGGAGGGGACTGAAGCTTTCTTT.

The chain carries TRBV5-1 and TRBJ1-4; a possible D gene is TRBD1 (5 bases). The CDR3 contains 15 residues. V was cut by 4 bases and J by 7 bases, with 17 bases left in between. Germline assignment: CDR1 SGHRS and CDR2 YFSETQ. In DNA, the CDR3 is TGCGCCAGCAGCGCGGGGGAAGGGACGGGTGAAAAACTGTTTTTT. The encoded protein is CASSAGEGTGEKLFF.

A few counts support this clone. Other DNA sequences in this sample translate to the same CDR3. The chain employs TRBV19 and TRBJ2-7; D perhaps matches TRBD2 (6 bases). This CDR3 spans 14 amino acids. The V gene's germline CDR1 is LNHDA and CDR2 SQIVND (reference sequence). Trimming took off 2 bases at V and 5 bases at J, with 13 bases between the two ends. CDR3 in amino acids: CASSISGGTHEQYF. The CDR3 DNA reads as TGTGCCAGTAGTATAAGTGGCGGGACCCACGAGCAGTACTTC.

The chain uses TRBV6-6 and TRBJ2-3; 13 bases align to TRBD2. Germline trimming cut 6 bases from V and 5 bases from J; bases unmatched to any gene: 8. This CDR3 contains 16 residues. Germline V gives CDR1 MNHNY, CDR2 SVGAGI (reference sequence). CDR3 amino acids: CASRLTSGRAGDTQYF. Here the CDR3 DNA reads TGTGCCAGCAGGTTAACTAGCGGGAGGGCGGGAGATACGCAGTATTTT.

V is TRBV28 and J is TRBJ1-2; a possible D gene is TRBD1 (5 bases). Germline assignment: CDR1 MDHEN and CDR2 SYDVKM. This CDR3 region has 14 residues. V was clipped by 7 bases and J by 6 bases, with 18 bases between them. In DNA, the CDR3 is TGTGCCAGCATCACGGGACTCCTCAGAGATGGCTACACCTTC. Its protein product is CASITGLLRDGYTF.

The chain links TRBV3-1 (or the pseudogene TRBV3-2) to TRBJ1-5; D not certain. V was clipped by 0 bases and J by 2 bases, with 5 bases between them. The CDR3 contains 14 residues. The germline gives CDR1 LGHDT, CDR2 YNNKEL (reference sequence). This chain's CDR3 is CASSQEGGNQPQHF. The DNA of the CDR3 is TGTGCCAGCAGCCAAGAGGGAGGCAATCAGCCCCAGCATTTT.

This rearrangement joins TRBV19 to TRBJ2-5, with TRBD2 matching 8 bases. V trimming: 5 bases; J trimming: 0 bases; junction bases outside the gene matches: 17. The CDR3 spans 19 residues. The V gene's germline CDR1 is LNHDA and CDR2 SQIVND (reference sequence). DNA for the CDR3: TGTGCCAGTAGTCCCCGGGGAGGGGTCGGACTAGCAAACCAAGAGACCCAGTACTTC. The encoded protein is CASSPRGGVGLANQETQYF.

The chain has TRBV13 and TRBJ2-3; D might be TRBD2 (7 bases). Germline values: CDR1 PRHDT, CDR2 FYEKMQ (reference sequence). Trimming took off 0 bases at V and 4 bases at J, with 11 bases between the two ends. The CDR3 has 15 amino acids. The CDR3 DNA reads TGTGCCAGCAGCTTAGGCGGAGGGGGGGCAGATACGCAGTATTTT. Protein: CASSLGGGGADTQYF.

The CDR3 region has the DNA TGTGCCAGCAGCGTAGAGGTAGCAGCGAACACCGGGGAGCTGTTTTTT. This translates into CASSVEVAANTGELFF. The rearrangement links TRBV9 to TRBJ2-2; no clear D gene. There are 16 residues in the CDR3. The germline gives CDR1 SGDLS, CDR2 YYNGEE. V was pared by 0 bases and J by 0 bases, with 9 bases between.

The V call is TRBV30, the J call TRBJ2-2; D may be TRBD1 (5 bases). The CDR3 loop spans 17 amino acids. CDR1 GTSNPN and CDR2 SVGIG come from the germline V gene (reference sequence). V shed 0 bases and J shed 4 bases, with 18 bases lying between them. The CDR3 reads CAWSVPLGRGGTGELFF. CDR3 nucleotides: TGTGCCTGGAGTGTACCCCTAGGAAGGGGTGGCACCGGGGAGCTGTTTTTT.

The chain couples TRBV4-1 to TRBJ2-2; TRBD2 is a possible D gene (6 bases). CDR3 length: 17 residues. The V and J ends lost 1 base and 4 bases respectively, with 16 bases between them. CDR1 MGHRA and CDR2 YSYEKL come from the germline V gene. DNA of the CDR3: TGCGCCAGCAGCCAAGCGGGGACTGGACGCCTCACCGGGGAGCTGTTTTTT. Translation gives CASSQAGTGRLTGELFF.

The chain uses TRBV25-1 and TRBJ2-5, with a weak D call TRBD1 (5 bases). The CDR3 contains 14 residues. V was cut by 6 bases and J by 7 bases, with 18 bases left in between. The germline V gene has CDR1 MGHDK and CDR2 SYGVNS. In DNA form, the CDR3 reads TGTGCCAGCAGCCCCCAGGGTAGGGGTGGGACCCAGTACTTC. It is translated as CASSPQGRGGTQYF. Looking up the rest from reference TRBV25-1 and TRBJ2-5 gives the full variable domain: EADIYQTPRYLVIGTGKKITLECSQTMGHDKMYWYQQDPGMELHLIHYSYGVNSTEKGDLSSESTVSRIRTEHFPLTLESARPSHTSQYLCASSPQGRGGTQYFGPGTRLLVL.

The chain uses TRBV2 and TRBJ1-5; D not resolved. There are 14 residues in the CDR3. Germline lookup yields CDR1 SNHLY and CDR2 FYNNEI. V gave up 0 bases and J gave up 6 bases, with 9 bases separating them. The CDR3, as DNA: TGTGCCAGCAGTGAAGCAGTTATCAGTCAGCCCCAGCATTTT. Translation: CASSEAVISQPQHF.

The table lists this clone with a count of one. The chain uses TRBV19 and TRBJ1-3; D unclear. The CDR3 has 14 amino acids. CDR1 is LNHDA, CDR2 SQIVND, per germline (reference sequence). Trimming pared 4 bases from V and 0 bases from J, leaving 7 bases between. This chain's CDR3 is CASSTPFSGNTIYF. CDR3 coding DNA: TGTGCCAGTAGTACCCCCTTCTCTGGAAACACCATATATTTT. The full variable domain, rest sourced from reference TRBV19 and TRBJ1-3, is DGGITQSPKYLFRKEGQNVTLSCEQNLNHDAMYWYRQDPGQGLRLIYYSQIVNDFQKGDIAEGYSVSREKKESFPLTVTSAQKNPTAFYLCASSTPFSGNTIYFGEGSWLTVV.

The chain is built from TRBV4-3 and TRBJ2-2, with TRBD2 matching 8 bases. After removal of 0 bases from V and 4 bases from J, the junction contained 10 bases not matched to a gene. Germline V gene data show CDR1 as LGHNA and CDR2 as YSLEER. There are 18 residues in the CDR3. The CDR3 is CASSQEWREDWATGELFF. Here the CDR3 DNA reads TGCGCCAGCAGCCAAGAGTGGCGGGAGGATTGGGCCACCGGGGAGCTGTTTTTT.

The genes are TRBV19 and TRBJ2-3; D is perhaps TRBD1 (6 bases). The V end was cut by 6 bases, the J end by 3 bases, with 16 bases between. The CDR3 is made up of 15 amino acids. Germline CDR1 reads LNHDA; CDR2 reads SQIVND (reference sequence). The CDR3 region has the DNA TGTGCCAGTAGCACGGACAGTGGAAGGACAGATACGCAGTATTTT. Encoded protein: CASSTDSGRTDTQYF.

The chain carries TRBV5-4 and TRBJ2-1; 8 bases line up with TRBD2. Looked up from germline, CDR1 is SGHNT and CDR2 is YYREEE (reference sequence). CDR3 length equals 15 residues. After removal of 1 base from V and 4 bases from J, the junction contained 4 bases not matched to a gene. CDR3 amino acids: CASSLSGGGYNEQFF. The CDR3 DNA follows: TGTGCCAGCAGCTTGTCGGGCGGGGGGTACAATGAGCAGTTCTTC.

V usage is TRBV27 and J usage is TRBJ2-7, with D possibly being TRBD2 (5 bases). Trimming stripped 1 base from V and 2 bases from J, with 12 bases between. CDR1 is MNHEY, CDR2 SMNVEV, per germline (reference sequence). CDR3 length equals 15 residues. CDR3 sequence: CASSLLGSSAYEQYF. The CDR3 region has the DNA TGTGCCAGCAGTTTATTGGGGAGTTCGGCCTACGAGCAGTACTTC.